The rows below give T cell receptor beta chains drawn from one sample of a study of control samples from healthy donors and cancer patients. Data came from immunoSEQ multiplex PCR; TCRdb stores just in-frame clones and leaves some out. Of 150,000 to 200,000 clones listed, roughly nine tenths were seen once; the top ten hold 0.65% to 0.85%. The sample was blood. The receptors here all came from a woman in her 30s in good health. The CDR3 runs from the conserved cysteine through the conserved F or W. Fields, in order: J gene, D gene, clone size, V gene, CDR3 protein, CDR3 DNA. A D gene is named only where the DNA matches it firmly. Only part of the rows carry a size: once, few, many, or a class if the clone is expanded.

TRBJ1-4,.,.,TRBV13,CASSLWGNEKLFF,TGTGCCAGCAGCTTATGGGGGAATGAAAAACTGTTTTTT
TRBJ1-5,.,few,TRBV4-1,CASSQDPQGLDQPQHF,TGCGCCAGCAGCCAAGATCCCCAGGGACTGGATCAGCCCCAGCATTTT
TRBJ2-2,TRBD2,.,TRBV9,CASSAGTSGRISNTGELFF,TGTGCCAGCAGCGCCGGGACTAGCGGGAGGATCTCTAACACCGGGGAGCTGTTTTTT
TRBJ2-2,.,once,TRBV27,CASKGKAVNTGELFF,TGTGCCAGCAAGGGGAAAGCGGTGAACACCGGGGAGCTGTTTTTT
TRBJ2-2,.,.,TRBV19,CASSMWPGYTGELFF,TGTGCCAGTAGTATGTGGCCAGGCTACACCGGGGAGCTGTTTTTT
TRBJ2-7,.,few,TRBV5-8,CASSRHYEQYF,TGTGCCAGCAGCCGGCACTACGAGCAGTACTTC
TRBJ1-5,.,.,TRBV15,CATSRDPGSNQPQHF,TGTGCCACCAGCAGAGATCCTGGGAGCAATCAGCCCCAGCATTTT
TRBJ1-6,.,.,TRBV3-1/TRBV3-2,CASSQGSNSPLHF,TGTGCCAGCAGCCAAGGATCTAATTCACCCCTCCACTTT
TRBJ2-1,TRBD1,.,TRBV30,CAWGTGGFNEQFF,TGTGCCTGGGGGACAGGGGGCTTTAATGAGCAGTTCTTC
TRBJ1-1,.,once,TRBV10-3,CAIGGGTEAFF,TGTGCCATCGGAGGGGGCACTGAAGCTTTCTTT
TRBJ2-1,TRBD1,.,TRBV24-1,CATSDPDRLAYNEQFF,TGTGCCACCAGTGATCCGGACAGGTTAGCCTACAATGAGCAGTTCTTC
TRBJ2-7,TRBD2,once,TRBV6-1,CASSEGTSGRTKVYEQYF,TGTGCCAGCAGTGAAGGGACTAGCGGGAGAACGAAGGTCTACGAGCAGTACTTC
TRBJ2-3,.,once,TRBV10-3,CAISDRAGKDTQYF,TGTGCCATCAGTGATCGGGCAGGGAAAGATACGCAGTATTTT
TRBJ2-5,.,.,TRBV5-4,CASSLVSAAQETQYF,TGTGCCAGCAGCTTAGTTTCGGCGGCCCAAGAGACCCAGTACTTC
TRBJ1-4,TRBD1,.,TRBV7-9,CASSSLRTGRGEKLFF,TGTGCCAGCAGCTCACTCCGGACAGGGAGAGGGGAAAAACTGTTTTTT
TRBJ2-7,.,.,TRBV27,CASGLGGAYEQYF,TGTGCCAGCGGGTTAGGGGGGGCCTACGAGCAGTACTTC
TRBJ2-1,.,.,TRBV24-1,CATSDLSEGEYNEQFF,TGTGCCACCAGTGATTTGAGCGAGGGGGAATACAATGAGCAGTTCTTC
TRBJ2-1,TRBD2,.,TRBV29-1,CSVPWGGAYNEQFF,TGCAGCGTCCCCTGGGGGGGGGCCTACAATGAGCAGTTCTTC
TRBJ1-6,.,.,TRBV7-9,CASSSVEADSPLHF,TGTGCCAGCAGCAGCGTGGAGGCCGATTCACCCCTCCACTTT
TRBJ2-1,.,.,TRBV15,CATSRQRGVNEQFF,TGTGCCACCAGCAGGCAGAGGGGGGTAAATGAGCAGTTCTTC
TRBJ2-2,.,.,TRBV27,CASSPFNTGELFF,TGTGCCAGCAGTCCGTTCAACACCGGGGAGCTGTTTTTT
TRBJ2-7,TRBD1,few,TRBV19,CASGDRGREQYF,TGTGCCAGTGGGGACAGGGGGCGCGAGCAGTACTTC
TRBJ2-3,TRBD2,.,TRBV29-1,CSVGGLATDTQYF,TGCAGCGTCGGAGGACTAGCCACAGATACGCAGTATTTT
TRBJ1-3,TRBD1,few,TRBV7-8,CASSHRGSGNTIYF,TGTGCCAGCAGCCACAGGGGTTCCGGAAACACCATATATTTT
TRBJ2-7,.,once,TRBV15,CATSGVVSSYEQYF,TGTGCCACCAGCGGGGTGGTTTCCTCCTACGAGCAGTACTTC
TRBJ2-7,TRBD2,few,TRBV2,CASTLAGGPYEQYF,TGTGCCAGCACACTAGCGGGAGGACCCTACGAGCAGTACTTC
TRBJ2-7,.,.,TRBV2,CASSSGELTYEQYF,TGTGCCAGCAGTTCCGGGGAGTTAACCTACGAGCAGTACTTC
TRBJ1-5,TRBD1,.,TRBV15,CATSSGTGDQPQHF,TGTGCCACCAGCAGCGGGACAGGGGATCAGCCCCAGCATTTT
TRBJ2-1,TRBD2,.,TRBV28,CASISSGAYNEQFF,TGTGCCAGCATCTCTAGCGGGGCCTACAATGAGCAGTTCTTC
TRBJ2-3,TRBD2,.,TRBV6-5,CASSPRAGYADTQYF,TGTGCCAGCAGTCCACGAGCGGGGTACGCAGATACGCAGTATTTT
TRBJ1-4,.,.,TRBV5-5,CASSFRANEKLFF,TGTGCCAGCAGCTTCAGGGCTAATGAAAAACTGTTTTTT
TRBJ2-1,.,once,TRBV19,CASSIYGGYSSYNEQFF,TGTGCCAGTAGTATATATGGCGGGTACAGCTCCTACAATGAGCAGTTCTTC
TRBJ2-5,.,.,TRBV7-8,CASSHGSPGETQYF,TGTGCCAGCAGCCACGGGAGTCCGGGAGAGACCCAGTACTTC
TRBJ1-1,.,few,TRBV4-1,CASSQDPHRVGTEAFF,TGCGCCAGCAGCCAAGACCCCCACAGGGTGGGCACTGAAGCTTTCTTT
TRBJ1-5,.,.,TRBV19,CATRTVSSNQPQHF,TGTGCCACCCGGACAGTCTCTAGCAATCAGCCCCAGCATTTT
TRBJ1-3,TRBD1,.,TRBV4-3,CASSPSTGASSGNTIYF,TGCGCCAGCAGCCCCTCAACAGGGGCCAGCTCTGGAAACACCATATATTTT
TRBJ2-1,.,.,TRBV16,CASSQSRGGNEQFF,TGTGCCAGCAGCCAATCGCGCGGCGGTAATGAGCAGTTCTTC
TRBJ1-4,TRBD1,.,TRBV6-8,CASSWDRATNEKLFF,TGTGCCAGCAGTTGGGACAGAGCAACTAATGAAAAACTGTTTTTT
TRBJ1-1,.,.,TRBV4-1,CASSWNTEAFF,TGCGCCAGCAGTTGGAACACTGAAGCTTTCTTT
TRBJ1-1,.,.,TRBV7-9,CASSFEAGSTEAFF,TGTGCCAGCAGCTTCGAGGCGGGATCCACTGAAGCTTTCTTT
TRBJ1-5,.,.,TRBV6-1,CASSEYGENQPQHF,TGTGCCAGCAGTGAATATGGGGAGAATCAGCCCCAGCATTTT
TRBJ2-7,TRBD2,.,TRBV19,CASSILADSYEQYF,TGTGCCAGTAGTATACTAGCGGACTCCTACGAGCAGTACTTC
TRBJ2-1,.,.,TRBV7-6,CASSPGTTHYNEQFF,TGTGCCAGCAGCCCCGGGACCACACACTACAATGAGCAGTTCTTC